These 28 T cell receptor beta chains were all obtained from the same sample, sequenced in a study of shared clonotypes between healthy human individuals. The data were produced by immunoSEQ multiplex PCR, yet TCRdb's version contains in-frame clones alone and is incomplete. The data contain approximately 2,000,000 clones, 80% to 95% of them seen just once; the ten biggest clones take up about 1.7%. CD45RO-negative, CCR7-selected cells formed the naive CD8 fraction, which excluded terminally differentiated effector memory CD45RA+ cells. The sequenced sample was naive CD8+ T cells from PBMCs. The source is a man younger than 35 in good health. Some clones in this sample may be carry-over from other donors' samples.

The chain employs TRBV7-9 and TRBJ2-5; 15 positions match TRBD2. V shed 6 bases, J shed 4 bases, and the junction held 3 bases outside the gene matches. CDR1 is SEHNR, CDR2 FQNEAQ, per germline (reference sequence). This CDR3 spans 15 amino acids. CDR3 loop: CASSWGLAGGETQYF. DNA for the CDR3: TGTGCCAGCAGTTGGGGACTAGCGGGGGGAGAGACCCAGTACTTC. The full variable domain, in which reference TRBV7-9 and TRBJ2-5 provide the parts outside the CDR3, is DTGVSQNPRHKITKRGQNVTFRCDPISEHNRLYWYRQTLGQGPEFLTYFQNEAQLEKSRLLSDRFSAERPKGSFSTLEIQRTEQGDSAMYLCASSWGLAGGETQYFGPGTRLLVL.

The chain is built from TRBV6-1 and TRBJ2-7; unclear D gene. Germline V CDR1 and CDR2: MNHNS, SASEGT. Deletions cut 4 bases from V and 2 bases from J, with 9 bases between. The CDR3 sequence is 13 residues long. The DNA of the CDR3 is TGTGCCAGCAGTGGTCGGAAGACCTACGAGCAGTACTTC. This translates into CASSGRKTYEQYF.

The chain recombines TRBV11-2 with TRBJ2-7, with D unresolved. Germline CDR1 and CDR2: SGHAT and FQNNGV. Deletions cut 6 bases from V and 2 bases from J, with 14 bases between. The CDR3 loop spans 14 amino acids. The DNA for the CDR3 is TGTGCCAGCAGGCGAAGAACAGATACCTACGAGCAGTACTTC. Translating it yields CASRRRTDTYEQYF.

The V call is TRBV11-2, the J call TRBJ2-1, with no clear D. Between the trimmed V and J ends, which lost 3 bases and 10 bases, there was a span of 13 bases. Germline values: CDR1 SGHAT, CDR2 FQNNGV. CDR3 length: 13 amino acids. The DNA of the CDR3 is TGTGCCAGCAGCTTCGGCAGCCCCGGGGAGCAGTTCTTC. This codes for CASSFGSPGEQFF.

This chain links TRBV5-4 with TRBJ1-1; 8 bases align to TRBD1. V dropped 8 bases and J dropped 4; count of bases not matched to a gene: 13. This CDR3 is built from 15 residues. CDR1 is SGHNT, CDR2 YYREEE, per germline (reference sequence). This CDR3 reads CASVNRGVVGTEAFF. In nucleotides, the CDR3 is TGTGCCAGTGTCAACAGGGGGGTGGTAGGCACTGAAGCTTTCTTT.

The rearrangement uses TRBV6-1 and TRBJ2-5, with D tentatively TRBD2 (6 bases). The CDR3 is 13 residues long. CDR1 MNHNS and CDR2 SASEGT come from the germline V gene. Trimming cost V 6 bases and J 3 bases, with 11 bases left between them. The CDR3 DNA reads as TGTGCCAGCAGGGTAGCGGTGAAAGAGACCCAGTACTTC. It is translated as CASRVAVKETQYF.

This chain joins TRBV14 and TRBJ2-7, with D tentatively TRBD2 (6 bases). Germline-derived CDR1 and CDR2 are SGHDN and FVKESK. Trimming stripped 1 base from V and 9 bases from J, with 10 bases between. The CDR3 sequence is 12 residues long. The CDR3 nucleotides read TGTGCCAGCAGCCAAGTCCGGGGGAGGCAGTACTTC. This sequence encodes CASSQVRGRQYF.

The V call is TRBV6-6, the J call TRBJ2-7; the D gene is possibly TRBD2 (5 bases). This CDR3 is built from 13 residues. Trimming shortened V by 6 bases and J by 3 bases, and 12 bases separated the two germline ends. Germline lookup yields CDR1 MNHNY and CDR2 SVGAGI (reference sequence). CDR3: CASRVNRDYEQYF. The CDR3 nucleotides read TGTGCCAGCAGAGTTAACCGGGACTACGAGCAGTACTTC.

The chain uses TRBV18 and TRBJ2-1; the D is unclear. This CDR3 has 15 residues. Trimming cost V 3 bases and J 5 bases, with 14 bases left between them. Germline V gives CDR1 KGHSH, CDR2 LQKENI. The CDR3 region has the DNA TGTGCCAGCTCACCCCGGAGACTTCCGGACAATGAGCAGTTCTTC. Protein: CASSPRRLPDNEQFF.

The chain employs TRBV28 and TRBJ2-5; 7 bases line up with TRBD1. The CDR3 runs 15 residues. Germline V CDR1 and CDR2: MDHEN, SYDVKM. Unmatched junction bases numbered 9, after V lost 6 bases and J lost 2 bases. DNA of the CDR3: TGTGCCAGCAGGGGGATCCGGGACAGTCAAGAGACCCAGTACTTC. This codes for CASRGIRDSQETQYF.

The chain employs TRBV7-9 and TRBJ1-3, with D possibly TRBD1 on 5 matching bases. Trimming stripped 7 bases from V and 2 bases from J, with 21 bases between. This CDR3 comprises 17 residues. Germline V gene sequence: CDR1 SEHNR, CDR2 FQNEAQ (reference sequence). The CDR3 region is CASNQAWTEGPGNTIYF. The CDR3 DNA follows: TGTGCCAGCAACCAAGCTTGGACTGAGGGGCCTGGAAACACCATATATTTT.

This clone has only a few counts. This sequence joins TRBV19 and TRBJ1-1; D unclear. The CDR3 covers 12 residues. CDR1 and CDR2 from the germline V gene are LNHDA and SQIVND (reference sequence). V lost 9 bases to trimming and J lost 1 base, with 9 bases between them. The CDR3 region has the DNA TGTGCCAGCGGAATCGCGAACACTGAAGCTTTCTTT. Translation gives CASGIANTEAFF.

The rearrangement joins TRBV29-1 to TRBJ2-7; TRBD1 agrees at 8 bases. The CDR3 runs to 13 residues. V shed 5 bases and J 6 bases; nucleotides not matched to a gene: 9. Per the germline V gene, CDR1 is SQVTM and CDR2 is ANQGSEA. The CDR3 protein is CSVPNSGGSEQYF. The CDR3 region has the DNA TGCAGCGTTCCCAATTCAGGGGGCTCCGAGCAGTACTTC.

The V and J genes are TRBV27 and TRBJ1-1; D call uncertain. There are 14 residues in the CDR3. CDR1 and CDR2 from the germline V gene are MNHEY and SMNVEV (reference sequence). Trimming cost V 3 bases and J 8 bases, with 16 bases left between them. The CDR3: CASSFSNVVSEAFF. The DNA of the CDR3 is TGTGCCAGCAGTTTCTCCAACGTCGTATCGGAAGCTTTCTTT.

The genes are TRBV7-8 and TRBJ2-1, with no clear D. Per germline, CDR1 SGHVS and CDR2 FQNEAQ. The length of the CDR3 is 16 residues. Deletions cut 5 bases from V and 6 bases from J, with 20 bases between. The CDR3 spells CASSTGGQIRANEQFF. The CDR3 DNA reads TGTGCCAGCAGCACCGGTGGGCAAATAAGGGCCAATGAGCAGTTCTTC.

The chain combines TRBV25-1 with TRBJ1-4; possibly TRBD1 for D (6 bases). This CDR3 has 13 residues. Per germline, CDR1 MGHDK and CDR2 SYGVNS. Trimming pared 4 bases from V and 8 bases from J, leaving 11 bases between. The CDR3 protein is CASSVGRGEKLFF. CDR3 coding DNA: TGTGCCAGCAGTGTAGGGAGGGGGGAAAAACTGTTTTTT.

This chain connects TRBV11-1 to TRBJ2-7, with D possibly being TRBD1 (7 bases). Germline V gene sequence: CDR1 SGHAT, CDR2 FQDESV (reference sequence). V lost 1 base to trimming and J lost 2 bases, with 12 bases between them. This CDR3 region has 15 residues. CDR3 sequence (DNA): TGTGCCAGCAGCTTAGGAGCAGGGGGGACCTACGAGCAGTACTTC. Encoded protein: CASSLGAGGTYEQYF.

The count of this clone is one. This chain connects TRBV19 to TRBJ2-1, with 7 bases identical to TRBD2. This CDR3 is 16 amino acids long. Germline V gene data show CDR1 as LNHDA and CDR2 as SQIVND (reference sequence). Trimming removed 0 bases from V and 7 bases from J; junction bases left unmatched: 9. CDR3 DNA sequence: TGTGCCAGTAGTATAGATAGAGGCGGGAGTGGTAATGAGCAGTTCTTC. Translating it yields CASSIDRGGSGNEQFF.

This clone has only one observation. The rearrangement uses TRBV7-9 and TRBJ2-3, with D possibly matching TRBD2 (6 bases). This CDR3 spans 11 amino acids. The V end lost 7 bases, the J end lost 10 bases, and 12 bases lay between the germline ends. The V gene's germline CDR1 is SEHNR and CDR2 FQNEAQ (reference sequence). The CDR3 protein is CASTPGTPQYF. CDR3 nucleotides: TGTGCCAGCACCCCCGGGACTCCGCAGTATTTT.

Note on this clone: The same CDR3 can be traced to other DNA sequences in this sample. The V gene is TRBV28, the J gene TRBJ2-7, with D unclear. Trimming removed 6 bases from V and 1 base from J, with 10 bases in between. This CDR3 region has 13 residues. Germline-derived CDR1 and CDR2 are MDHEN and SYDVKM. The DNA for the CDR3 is TGTGCCAGCAGCCTAGGGAATTCCTACGAGCAGTACTTC. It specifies CASSLGNSYEQYF.

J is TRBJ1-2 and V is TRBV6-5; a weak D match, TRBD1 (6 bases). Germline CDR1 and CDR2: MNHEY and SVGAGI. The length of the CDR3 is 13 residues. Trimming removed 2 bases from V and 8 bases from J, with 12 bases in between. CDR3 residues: CASSYRGAAGYTF. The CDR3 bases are TGTGCCAGCAGTTACCGGGGGGCTGCGGGCTACACCTTC.

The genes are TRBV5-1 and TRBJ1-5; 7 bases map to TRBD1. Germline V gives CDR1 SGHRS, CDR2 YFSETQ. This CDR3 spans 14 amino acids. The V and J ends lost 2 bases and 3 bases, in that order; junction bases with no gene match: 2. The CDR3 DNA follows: TGCGCCAGCAGCTTCGGGACAGCCAATCAGCCCCAGCATTTT. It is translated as CASSFGTANQPQHF.

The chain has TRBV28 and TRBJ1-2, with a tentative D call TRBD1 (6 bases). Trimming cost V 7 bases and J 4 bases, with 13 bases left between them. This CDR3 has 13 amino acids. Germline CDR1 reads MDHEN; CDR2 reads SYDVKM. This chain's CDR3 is CASTPRGIYGYTF. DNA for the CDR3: TGTGCCAGCACCCCAAGGGGGATCTATGGCTACACCTTC.

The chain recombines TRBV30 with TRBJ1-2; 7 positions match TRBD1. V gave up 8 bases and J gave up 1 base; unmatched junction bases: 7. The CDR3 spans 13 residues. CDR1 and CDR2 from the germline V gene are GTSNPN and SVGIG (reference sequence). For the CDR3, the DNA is TGTGCCGGGATGGGACAGATTAACTATGGCTACACCTTC. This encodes CAGMGQINYGYTF.

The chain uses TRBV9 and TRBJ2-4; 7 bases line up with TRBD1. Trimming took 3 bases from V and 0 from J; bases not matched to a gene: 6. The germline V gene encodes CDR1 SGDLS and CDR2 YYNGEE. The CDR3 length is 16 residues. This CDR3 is CASSEGTALAKNIQYF. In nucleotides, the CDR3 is TGTGCCAGCAGCGAGGGGACAGCTCTAGCCAAAAACATTCAGTACTTC.

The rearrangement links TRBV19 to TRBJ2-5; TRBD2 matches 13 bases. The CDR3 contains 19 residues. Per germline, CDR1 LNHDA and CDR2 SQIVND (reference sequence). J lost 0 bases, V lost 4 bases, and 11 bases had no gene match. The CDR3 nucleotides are TGTGCCAGTAGTACCCCCCTGGGACTAGCGGGGAGGTACCAAGAGACCCAGTACTTC. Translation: CASSTPLGLAGRYQETQYF.

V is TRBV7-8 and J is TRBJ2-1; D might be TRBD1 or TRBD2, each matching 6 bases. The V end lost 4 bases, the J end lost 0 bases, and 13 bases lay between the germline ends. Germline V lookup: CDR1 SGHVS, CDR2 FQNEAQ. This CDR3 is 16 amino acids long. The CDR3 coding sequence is TGTGCCAGCAGCTCACCGGGGGCAAGCTCCTACAATGAGCAGTTCTTC. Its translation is CASSSPGASSYNEQFF.

The CDR3 reads CASSLSSPTGYGYTF. CDR3 sequence (DNA): TGCGCCAGCAGCTTGAGTTCACCGACAGGCTATGGCTACACCTTC. The rearrangement joins TRBV5-1 to TRBJ1-2, with D perhaps matching TRBD1 (6 bases). Between the trimmed V and J ends, which lost 1 base and 4 bases, there was a span of 14 bases. The CDR3 loop spans 15 amino acids. Germline V lookup: CDR1 SGHRS, CDR2 YFSETQ. Based on the CDR3 plus reference TRBV5-1 and TRBJ1-2, the full variable domain is KAGVTQTPRYLIKTRGQQVTLSCSPISGHRSVSWYQQTPGQGLQFLFEYFSETQRNKGNFPGRFSGRQFSNSRSEMNVSTLELGDSALYLCASSLSSPTGYGYTFGSGTRLTVV.